This TCR beta chain originates from a study of response to subunit inactivated influenza vaccine. The germline V and J ends were trimmed by 3 bases and 6 bases, with 15 bases remaining between them. CDR3 length: 14 residues. In germline, CDR1 is SGHVS, CDR2 FQNEAQ. Note on this clonotype: Its target is unknown.

General study results and limits: Authors suggested each seasonal influenza vaccination recruits few new T cells.

Using its own MiXCR run on the RT-PCR reads, TCRdb lists one record per CDR3 protein. The data show 630,000 or so distinct CDR3 sequences, about 15% seen once. This chain uses TRBV7-8 with TRBJ2-7; possible D gene TRBD1, 6 bases. Material: PBMCs from blood, obtained about 13 days after vaccination. The TCR sequence derives from a man over 45 who received an inactivated influenza vaccine. CDR3 amino acids: CASSFRGQSIEQYF. The CDR3 DNA follows: TGTGCCAGCAGCTTCAGGGGACAATCTATCGAGCAGTACTTC.